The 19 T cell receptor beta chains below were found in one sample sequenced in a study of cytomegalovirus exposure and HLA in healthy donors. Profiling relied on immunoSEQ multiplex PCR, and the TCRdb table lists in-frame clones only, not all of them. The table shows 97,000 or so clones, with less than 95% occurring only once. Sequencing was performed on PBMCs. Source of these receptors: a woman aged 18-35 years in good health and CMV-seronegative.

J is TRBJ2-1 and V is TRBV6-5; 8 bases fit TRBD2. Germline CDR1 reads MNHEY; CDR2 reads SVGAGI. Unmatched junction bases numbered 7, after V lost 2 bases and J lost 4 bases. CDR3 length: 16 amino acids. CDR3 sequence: CASSYAGGGTYNEQFF. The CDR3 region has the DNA TGTGCCAGCAGTTACGCGGGGGGTGGGACATACAATGAGCAGTTCTTC.

CDR3 DNA sequence: TGTGCCAGCAGTGCCGGGACAGGGGATACAGATACGCAGTATTTT. Translating gives CASSAGTGDTDTQYF. The chain links TRBV6-4 to TRBJ2-3; 10 positions match TRBD1. CDR3 length equals 15 residues. V lost 4 bases to trimming and J lost 3 bases; unmatched junction nucleotides: 4. The germline V gene has CDR1 MRHNA and CDR2 SNTAGT.

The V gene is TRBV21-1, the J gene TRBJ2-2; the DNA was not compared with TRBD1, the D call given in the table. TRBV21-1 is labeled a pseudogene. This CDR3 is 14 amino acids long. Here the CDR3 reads CATRDTKRDGELFF. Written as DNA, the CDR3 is TGTGCCACCCGAGACACCAAGAGAGACGGGGAGCTGTTTTTT.

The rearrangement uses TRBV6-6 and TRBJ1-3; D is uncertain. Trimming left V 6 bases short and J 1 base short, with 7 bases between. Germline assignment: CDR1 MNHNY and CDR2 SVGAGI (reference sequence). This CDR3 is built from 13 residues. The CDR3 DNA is TGTGCCAGCAGGGCATTATCTGGAAACACCATATATTTT. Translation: CASRALSGNTIYF.

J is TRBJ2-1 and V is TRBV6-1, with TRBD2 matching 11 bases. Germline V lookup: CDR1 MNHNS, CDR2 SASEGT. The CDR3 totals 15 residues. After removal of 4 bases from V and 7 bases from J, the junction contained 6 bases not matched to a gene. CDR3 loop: CASSGSGRALNEQFF. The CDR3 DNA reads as TGTGCCAGCAGTGGTAGCGGGAGGGCCTTAAATGAGCAGTTCTTC.

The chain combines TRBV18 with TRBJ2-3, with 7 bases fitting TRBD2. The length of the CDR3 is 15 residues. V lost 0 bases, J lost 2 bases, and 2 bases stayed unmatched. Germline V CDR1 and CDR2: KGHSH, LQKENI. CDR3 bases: TGTGCCAGCTCACCACCGGGACTAAACACAGATACGCAGTATTTT. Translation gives CASSPPGLNTDTQYF.

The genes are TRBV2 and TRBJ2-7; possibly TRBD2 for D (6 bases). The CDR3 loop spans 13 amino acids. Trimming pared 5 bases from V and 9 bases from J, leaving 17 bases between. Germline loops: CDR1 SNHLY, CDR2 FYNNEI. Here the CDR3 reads CASSNRAGTVQYF. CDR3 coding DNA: TGTGCCAGCAGTAACCGGGCGGGAACAGTGCAGTACTTC.

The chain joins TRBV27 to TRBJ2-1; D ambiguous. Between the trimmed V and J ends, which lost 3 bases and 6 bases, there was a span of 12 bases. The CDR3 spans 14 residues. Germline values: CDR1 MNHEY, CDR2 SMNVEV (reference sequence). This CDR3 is CASSFKPPGNEQFF. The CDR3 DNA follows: TGTGCCAGCAGTTTTAAGCCCCCCGGCAATGAGCAGTTCTTC.

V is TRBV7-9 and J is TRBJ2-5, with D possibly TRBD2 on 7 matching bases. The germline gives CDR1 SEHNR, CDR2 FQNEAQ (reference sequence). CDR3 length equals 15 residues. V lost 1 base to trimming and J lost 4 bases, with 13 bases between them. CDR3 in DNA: TGTGCCAGCAGCTTAGAAGGGGGGGCCAGAGAGACCCAGTACTTC. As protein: CASSLEGGARETQYF.

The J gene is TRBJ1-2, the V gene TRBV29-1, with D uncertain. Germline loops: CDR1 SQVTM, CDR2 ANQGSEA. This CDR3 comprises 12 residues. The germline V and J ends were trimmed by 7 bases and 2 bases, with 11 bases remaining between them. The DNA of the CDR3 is TGCAGCGCCGAGGGTGAAAACTATGGCTACACCTTC. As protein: CSAEGENYGYTF.

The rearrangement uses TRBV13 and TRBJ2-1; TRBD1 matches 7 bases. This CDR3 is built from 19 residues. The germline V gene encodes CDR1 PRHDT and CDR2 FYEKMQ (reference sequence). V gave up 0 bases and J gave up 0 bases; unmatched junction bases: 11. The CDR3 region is CASSLGGGHGQASYNEQFF. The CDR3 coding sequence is TGTGCCAGCAGCTTAGGGGGTGGGCATGGACAGGCCTCCTACAATGAGCAGTTCTTC.

As DNA, the CDR3 is TGCGCCAGCAGCCAAGAAGGGAGCCCAAGGGAGACCCAGTACTTC. Residues: CASSQEGSPRETQYF. This chain joins TRBV4-3 and TRBJ2-5; tentative D call: TRBD2 (5 bases). Looked up from germline, CDR1 is LGHNA and CDR2 is YSLEER. V lost 0 bases and J 5 bases, leaving 13 bases between the germline ends. The CDR3 has 15 residues.

The CDR3 protein is CAWTSVGSYGYTF. As DNA, the CDR3 is TGTGCCTGGACTTCCGTCGGGTCCTATGGCTACACCTTC. The chain links TRBV30 to TRBJ1-2; D not certain. Germline assignment: CDR1 GTSNPN and CDR2 SVGIG (reference sequence). V was clipped by 4 bases and J by 4 bases, with 13 bases between them. This CDR3 is built from 13 residues.

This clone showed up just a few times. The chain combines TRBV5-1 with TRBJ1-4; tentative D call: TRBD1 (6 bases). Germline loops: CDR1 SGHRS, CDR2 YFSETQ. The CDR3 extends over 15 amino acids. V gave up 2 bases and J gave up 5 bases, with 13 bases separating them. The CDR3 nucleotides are TGCGCCAGCAGCTTACAGGGAGTAGGCAATGAAAAACTGTTTTTT. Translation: CASSLQGVGNEKLFF.

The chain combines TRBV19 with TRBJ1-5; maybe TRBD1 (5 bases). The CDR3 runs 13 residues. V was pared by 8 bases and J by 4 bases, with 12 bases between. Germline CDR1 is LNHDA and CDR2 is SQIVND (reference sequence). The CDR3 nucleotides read TGTGCCAGTCGGGCCCAGGGAAATCAGCCCCAGCATTTT. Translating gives CASRAQGNQPQHF.

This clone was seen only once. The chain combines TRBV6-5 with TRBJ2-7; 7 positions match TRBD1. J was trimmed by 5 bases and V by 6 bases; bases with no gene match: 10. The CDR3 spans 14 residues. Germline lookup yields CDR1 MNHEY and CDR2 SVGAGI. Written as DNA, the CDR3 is TGTGCCAGCAGAGAGGGGGCCGTAATGGACGAGCAGTACTTC. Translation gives CASREGAVMDEQYF.

CDR3 residues: CASSKGGHNSPLHF. The CDR3 DNA sequence: TGTGCCAGCTCAAAGGGAGGGCATAATTCACCCCTCCACTTT. This sequence joins TRBV18 and TRBJ1-6, with D unresolved. Deletions cut 5 bases from V and 5 bases from J, with 10 bases between. CDR1 KGHSH and CDR2 LQKENI come from the germline V gene. There are 14 residues in the CDR3.

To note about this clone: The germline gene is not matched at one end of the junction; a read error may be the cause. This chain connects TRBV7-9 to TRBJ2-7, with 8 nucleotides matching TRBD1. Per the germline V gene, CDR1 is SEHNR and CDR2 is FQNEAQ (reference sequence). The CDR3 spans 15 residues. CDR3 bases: TGTGCCAGCAACTTAACGCGGGACAGGCGCTACGAGCAGTACTTC. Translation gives CASNLTRDRRYEQYF.

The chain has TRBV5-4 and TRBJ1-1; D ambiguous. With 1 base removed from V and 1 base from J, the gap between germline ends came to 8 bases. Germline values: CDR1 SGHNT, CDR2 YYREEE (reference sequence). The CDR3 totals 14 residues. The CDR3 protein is CASSLWSGNTEAFF. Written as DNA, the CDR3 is TGTGCCAGCAGCTTGTGGTCGGGGAACACTGAAGCTTTCTTT.